The 18 T cell receptor beta chains listed next were all sequenced from one sample in a study of cytomegalovirus exposure and HLA in healthy donors. With 60 Vbeta and 13 Jbeta primers, the PCR was carried out. Profiling relied on immunoSEQ multiplex PCR, and the TCRdb table lists in-frame clones only, not all of them. The listing contains 100,000 to 150,000 clones. Sequenced: PBMCs. These receptors all come from a man between 18 and 35 years old in good health and CMV-seronegative.

This sequence joins TRBV7-9 and TRBJ2-7; possibly TRBD1 for D (6 bases). Per germline, CDR1 SEHNR and CDR2 FQNEAQ (reference sequence). Deletions cut 1 base from V and 4 bases from J, with 14 bases between. There are 15 residues in the CDR3. The CDR3 DNA is TGTGCCAGCAGCTTAGACAAAGGGACACCATACGAGCAGTACTTC. Protein: CASSLDKGTPYEQYF.

The V and J genes are TRBV6-5 and TRBJ2-3; D is unclear. Germline-derived CDR1 and CDR2 are MNHEY and SVGAGI. The CDR3 is 12 residues long. V lost 6 bases and J lost 6, with 10 bases in between. The CDR3 reads CASSNKRDTQYF. CDR3 bases: TGTGCCAGCAGCAACAAGAGGGATACGCAGTATTTT.

The V gene is TRBV4-1, the J gene TRBJ1-1, with D perhaps TRBD1 (6 bases). V dropped 6 bases and J dropped 0 bases, with 11 bases sitting between them. CDR1 and CDR2 (germline): MGHRA, YSYEKL. The CDR3 covers 14 residues. In DNA, the CDR3 is TGCGCCAGCAGAATCGGGACATTGAACACTGAAGCTTTCTTT. Its protein product is CASRIGTLNTEAFF.

This rearrangement joins TRBV11-2 to TRBJ2-7; the D gene is possibly TRBD2 (6 bases). CDR1 and CDR2 (germline): SGHAT, FQNNGV. Trimming removed 5 bases at V and 5 bases at J, with 19 bases between. There are 15 residues in the CDR3. Here the CDR3 DNA reads TGTGCCAGCAGCGTAGGGACTGTCCACGGCCACGAGCAGTACTTC. Its protein product is CASSVGTVHGHEQYF.

The chain carries TRBV28 and TRBJ2-7, with a possible D match to TRBD1 (6 bases). Germline V CDR1 and CDR2: MDHEN, SYDVKM. With 9 bases removed from V and 0 bases from J, the gap between germline ends came to 12 bases. The CDR3 contains 13 residues. CDR3 nucleotide sequence: TGTGCCAGTGCGACAGGCTTCTCCTACGAGCAGTACTTC. Its translation: CASATGFSYEQYF.

The chain recombines TRBV19 with TRBJ1-2, with a tentative D call TRBD1 (6 bases). Germline V gene sequence: CDR1 LNHDA, CDR2 SQIVND (reference sequence). The V end lost 4 bases, the J end lost 4 bases, and 13 bases lay between the germline ends. The CDR3 consists of 14 residues. This CDR3 reads CASSTSGQRYGYTF. CDR3 bases: TGTGCCAGTAGTACAAGTGGACAGCGCTATGGCTACACCTTC.

The chain links TRBV30 to TRBJ1-1; D remains unclear. V was pared by 4 bases and J by 6 bases, with 12 bases between. The CDR3 length is 12 residues. Germline-derived CDR1 and CDR2 are GTSNPN and SVGIG (reference sequence). CDR3 protein: CAWIVGSAEAFF. The CDR3 nucleotides read TGTGCCTGGATCGTAGGGAGCGCTGAAGCTTTCTTT.

The chain is built from TRBV9 and TRBJ2-7; perhaps TRBD2 as D (6 bases). Between the trimmed V and J ends, which lost 2 bases and 4 bases, there was a span of 10 bases. Germline values: CDR1 SGDLS, CDR2 YYNGEE. The CDR3 is 13 amino acids. CDR3 bases: TGTGCCAGCAGCGTGCCGGCGGGGTACGAGCAGTACTTC. Amino acid sequence: CASSVPAGYEQYF.

The rearrangement joins TRBV18 to TRBJ1-4, with no clear D. Germline CDR1 is KGHSH and CDR2 is LQKENI. Trimming took 3 bases from V and 7 from J, leaving 18 bases between them. The CDR3 has 16 residues. Here the CDR3 DNA reads TGTGCCAGCTCACCGTTACTAGGTCCGGCGGGTGAAAAACTGTTTTTT. Residues: CASSPLLGPAGEKLFF. Filled out from reference TRBV18 and TRBJ1-4, the complete variable domain reads NAGVMQNPRHLVRRRGQEARLRCSPMKGHSHVYWYRQLPEEGLKFMVYLQKENIIDESGMPKERFSAEFPKEGPSILRIQQVVRGDSAAYFCASSPLLGPAGEKLFFGSGTQLSVL.

V gene TRBV19 combines with J gene TRBJ1-5; D may be TRBD1 (5 bases). The CDR3 consists of 15 residues. The V end was cut by 5 bases, the J end by 0 bases, with 11 bases between. Germline V gene lookup returns CDR1 LNHDA and CDR2 SQIVND (reference sequence). In DNA, the CDR3 is TGTGCCAGTAGTGCGGTCAGGGCTAGCAATCAGCCCCAGCATTTT. Its translation is CASSAVRASNQPQHF. Variable domain in full (rest from reference TRBV19 and TRBJ1-5): DGGITQSPKYLFRKEGQNVTLSCEQNLNHDAMYWYRQDPGQGLRLIYYSQIVNDFQKGDIAEGYSVSREKKESFPLTVTSAQKNPTAFYLCASSAVRASNQPQHFGDGTRLSIL.

The rearrangement links TRBV21-1 to TRBJ2-3; the table's D call of TRBD1 was not tested on the DNA. TRBV21-1 has pseudogene status. The length of the CDR3 is 15 residues. Written as DNA, the CDR3 is TGTGCCAGCAGCCTCGACAGGGTGATTACAGATACGCAGTATTTT. It codes for CASSLDRVITDTQYF.

The rearrangement links TRBV6-5 to TRBJ1-1, with 8 bases identical to TRBD1. This CDR3 has 15 amino acids. J lost 4 bases, V lost 2 bases, and 6 bases had no gene match. Germline assignment: CDR1 MNHEY and CDR2 SVGAGI. CDR3 sequence (DNA): TGTGCCAGCAGTTACCTTCAGGACAGGGTCACTGAAGCTTTCTTT. Translated, it gives CASSYLQDRVTEAFF.

This chain links TRBV7-9 with TRBJ2-3; TRBD2 agrees at 10 bases. The V and J ends lost 5 bases and 2 bases, in that order; junction bases with no gene match: 7. CDR3 length equals 16 residues. Germline CDR1 SEHNR, CDR2 FQNEAQ (reference sequence). DNA of the CDR3: TGTGCCAGCAGCCCTAGCGGGAGCATATTCACAGATACGCAGTATTTT. Its translation is CASSPSGSIFTDTQYF.

V usage is TRBV15 and J usage is TRBJ1-2; TRBD1 matches at 7 bases. The CDR3 length is 17 residues. Germline assignment: CDR1 LNHNV and CDR2 YYDKDF (reference sequence). V lost 4 bases, J lost 3 bases, and 14 bases stayed unmatched. DNA for the CDR3: TGTGCCACCAGCAATAGGGCGGGGACAGCTTTCGACTATGGCTACACCTTC. This encodes CATSNRAGTAFDYGYTF.

This chain links TRBV27 with TRBJ1-2; TRBD1 matches 10 bases. Germline assignment: CDR1 MNHEY and CDR2 SMNVEV (reference sequence). V shed 5 bases and J 4 bases; nucleotides not matched to a gene: 7. The CDR3 sequence is 15 residues long. The CDR3 here is CASSITGQGPYGYTF. DNA of the CDR3: TGTGCCAGCAGTATCACGGGACAGGGGCCCTATGGCTACACCTTC.

V is TRBV9 and J is TRBJ2-3, with unresolved D. Trimming took off 2 bases at V and 5 bases at J, with 6 bases between the two ends. The germline V gene has CDR1 SGDLS and CDR2 YYNGEE. The CDR3 sequence is 12 residues long. As DNA, the CDR3 is TGTGCCAGCAGCGTTTCAGGAGATACGCAGTATTTT. It codes for CASSVSGDTQYF.

This chain links TRBV13 with TRBJ2-7, with D perhaps matching TRBD2 (5 bases). V was trimmed by 0 bases and J by 4 bases, leaving 13 bases between them. In germline, CDR1 is PRHDT, CDR2 FYEKMQ (reference sequence). This CDR3 comprises 15 residues. The CDR3 coding sequence is TGTGCCAGCAGCTTAGGCCAAGGGCGGGCATACGAGCAGTACTTC. Protein product: CASSLGQGRAYEQYF. The variable domain in full, with the rest retrieved from reference TRBV13 and TRBJ2-7, is AAGVIQSPRHLIKEKRETATLKCYPIPRHDTVYWYQQGPGQDPQFLISFYEKMQSDKGSIPDRFSAQQFSDYHSELNMSSLELGDSALYFCASSLGQGRAYEQYFGPGTRLTVT.

V is TRBV9 and J is TRBJ1-2; 9 bases align to TRBD1. Germline assignment: CDR1 SGDLS and CDR2 YYNGEE. The J segment lost 6 bases and the V segment lost 4 bases, leaving 4 bases of the junction unmatched. This CDR3 comprises 13 residues. CDR3 DNA sequence: TGTGCCAGCAGCCGTGACAGGGGGAATGGCTACACCTTC. Amino acids: CASSRDRGNGYTF.